A selection of T cell receptor beta chains follows, all from one sample in a study of shared clonotypes between healthy human individuals. TCRdb's table, derived via immunoSEQ multiplex PCR, lists solely in-frame clones and lacks some. The sample contains some 2 million clones, 90% to 95% of which appear only once. The sample taken for sequencing was naive CD4+ T cells sorted from blood. These receptors were obtained from a man aged 18 to 30 in good health. Each CDR3 is given with its conserved first and last residue. D genes are given only for firm matches. Part of the rows lack a size; the others show once, few, many or a class for expanded clones.

NA | TRBJ1-1 | NA | TRBV2 | TGTGCCAGCACCCGACAGAACACTGAAGCTTTCTTT | CASTRQNTEAFF
NA | TRBJ2-6 | NA | TRBV27 | TGTGCCAGCAGTTTTACCCACAGGGCTTCCTCTGGGGCCAACGTCCTGACTTTC | CASSFTHRASSGANVLTF
NA | TRBJ1-3 | once | TRBV5-1 | TGCGCCAGCAGCTTGGGGTATGGGACCCCCATCTCTGGAAACACCATATATTTT | CASSLGYGTPISGNTIYF
NA | TRBJ2-7 | NA | TRBV19 | TGTGCCAGTAGTATAATGACAGCGGGTTCCTACGAGCAGTACTTC | CASSIMTAGSYEQYF
TRBD1 | TRBJ2-7 | NA | TRBV19 | TGTGCCAGTTCCCAGGGGGACCACTCCTACGAGCAGTACTTC | CASSQGDHSYEQYF
NA | TRBJ1-3 | NA | TRBV7-9 | TGTGCCAGCAGCGCGCAGAGCCTCTCTGGAAACACCATATATTTT | CASSAQSLSGNTIYF
NA | TRBJ1-4 | once | TRBV28 | TGTGCCAGCAACAGGAGGGCAATCTGGGGCGAAAAACTGTTTTTT | CASNRRAIWGEKLFF
NA | TRBJ1-3 | NA | TRBV7-9 | TGTGCCAGCCTGGCCGTCTCGGGAAACACCATATATTTT | CASLAVSGNTIYF
TRBD1 | TRBJ2-7 | few | TRBV11-2 | TGTGCCAGCAGCCAGGGGGCCTACGAGCAGTACTTC | CASSQGAYEQYF
TRBD1 | TRBJ1-2 | NA | TRBV5-4 | TGTGCCAGCAGCTTGGAAGGGACAGGGGGCTTATTC | CASSLEGTGGLF
TRBD1 | TRBJ2-5 | NA | TRBV28 | TGTGCCAGCAGTTCGTTAGGGACAGGTCAAGAGACCCAGTACTTC | CASSSLGTGQETQYF
NA | TRBJ1-2 | NA | TRBV9 | TGTGCCAGCAGCCCGAAGGGGTGGGCTAACTATGGCTACACCTTC | CASSPKGWANYGYTF
NA | TRBJ1-2 | NA | TRBV28 | TGTGCCAGCAGTTTGGGTAGCGGGGCAGGCGGCTACACCTTC | CASSLGSGAGGYTF
TRBD1 | TRBJ1-2 | NA | TRBV30 | TGTGCCTGGAGTGTAGGACAGGGTCCTGGCTACACCTTC | CAWSVGQGPGYTF
TRBD2 | TRBJ2-3 | once | TRBV9 | TGTGCCAGCAGCGTAGGCGCTAGCGGGGACGCAGATACGCAGTATTTT | CASSVGASGDADTQYF
TRBD2 | TRBJ2-7 | NA | TRBV9 | TGTGCCAGCAGCACAGCGGGAGGCCCCTACGAGCAGTACTTC | CASSTAGGPYEQYF
NA | TRBJ1-5 | NA | TRBV4-3 | TGCGCCAGCAGCCAAGACCGATATCAGCCCCAGCATTTT | CASSQDRYQPQHF
NA | TRBJ2-7 | NA | TRBV2 | TGTGCCAGCAGTAGAAACAGGGGGGGATCCTACGAGCAGTACTTC | CASSRNRGGSYEQYF
NA | TRBJ1-5 | NA | TRBV18 | TGTGCCAGCTCACAGAACACAGGGTTCAATCAGCCCCAGCATTTT | CASSQNTGFNQPQHF
NA | TRBJ2-7 | NA | TRBV7-2 | TGTGCCAGCAGCTTAAATTCGGTGTCCTACGAGCAGTACTTC | CASSLNSVSYEQYF
NA | TRBJ2-5 | NA | TRBV7-9 | TGTGCCAGCAGTTCCGGGTCCCGCACGAATCAGTACTTC | CASSSGSRTNQYF
NA | TRBJ1-3 | once | TRBV25-1 | TGTGCCAGCAGTGAAGACACAAAAACCGGAAACACCATATATTTT | CASSEDTKTGNTIYF
NA | TRBJ2-7 | NA | TRBV5-1 | TGCGCCAGCAGCGAGCGTAACCCCTCCTACGAGCAGTACTTC | CASSERNPSYEQYF
TRBD2 | TRBJ2-3 | NA | TRBV7-2 | TGTGCCAGCAGCGTATGGAATAGCGGGGGGACTCATGATACGCAGTATTTT | CASSVWNSGGTHDTQYF
NA | TRBJ1-1 | NA | TRBV18 | TGTGCCAGCTCACCCCCAGGGCTTGAAGCTTTCTTT | CASSPPGLEAFF
NA | TRBJ2-4 | NA | TRBV10-3 | TGTGCCACCTCAGGGGCAGAAAACATTCAGTACTTC | CATSGAENIQYF
TRBD1 | TRBJ2-5 | once | TRBV6-6 | TGTGCCAGCAGTTACGGACAGGGGGCGGGAGAGACCCAGTACTTC | CASSYGQGAGETQYF
TRBD1 | TRBJ2-7 | NA | TRBV30 | TGTGCCTGGGCGCGGGACAGGGTCGCCGAGCAGTACTTC | CAWARDRVAEQYF
NA | TRBJ2-7 | NA | TRBV10-1 | TGCGCCAGCAGTGAGTCCAAGGGCTACGAGCAGTACTTC | CASSESKGYEQYF
TRBD1 | TRBJ2-5 | NA | TRBV6-6 | TGTGCCATTACGGGACAGAAGCAAGAGACCCAGTACTTC | CAITGQKQETQYF
TRBD2 | TRBJ2-1 | NA | TRBV9 | TGTGCCAGCAGACGGGCTAGCGGGAGCAATGAGCAGTTCTTC | CASRRASGSNEQFF
TRBD1 | TRBJ2-1 | NA | TRBV18 | TGTGCCAGCTCTTCGGGACAGGGGAATGAGCAGTTCTTC | CASSSGQGNEQFF
NA | TRBJ2-1 | NA | TRBV18 | TGTGCCAGCTCACAAAGACAACCCAATGAGCAGTTCTTC | CASSQRQPNEQFF
TRBD2 | TRBJ2-1 | NA | TRBV9 | TGTGCCAGCAGCGTAGATGCTAGCGGGGGTTGGGATGAGCAGTTCTTC | CASSVDASGGWDEQFF
TRBD2 | TRBJ2-1 | NA | TRBV18 | TGTGCCAGCTCACCACCGGTCGGGACTAGCGGGAGGGCCATAAATGAGCAGTTCTTC | CASSPPVGTSGRAINEQFF
NA | TRBJ2-6 | NA | TRBV6-6 | TGTGCCAGCAGTTCTGGTAACTCTGGGGCCAACGTCCTGACTTTC | CASSSGNSGANVLTF
TRBD2 | TRBJ2-7 | NA | TRBV7-9 | TGTGCCAGCAGCTCAGGGACTAGCGGGGGAATCTACGAGCAGTACTTC | CASSSGTSGGIYEQYF
NA | TRBJ1-5 | NA | TRBV11-2 | TGTGCCAGCAGCTTAGATGGTAGCAATCAGCCCCAGCATTTT | CASSLDGSNQPQHF
NA | TRBJ2-5 | NA | TRBV5-1 | TGCGCCAGCTTCCAATTTGAAAGGGGGATCCAAGAGACCCAGTACTTC | CASFQFERGIQETQYF
TRBD2 | TRBJ2-7 | NA | TRBV5-1 | TGCGCCAGCAGCTCTTTAGCGGGAGGTCGGGAGCAGTACTTC | CASSSLAGGREQYF
NA | TRBJ2-7 | NA | TRBV7-8 | TGTGCCAGCAGCTTAGCGAAGGGGATCTACGAGCAGTACTTC | CASSLAKGIYEQYF
NA | TRBJ2-7 | NA | TRBV14 | TGTGCCAGCAGCCTCCTCCGGGAACTATCGATCTCCTACGAGCAGTACTTC | CASSLLRELSISYEQYF
NA | TRBJ1-2 | NA | TRBV15 | TGTGCCACCAGCGGGAGACAGGCCCAACCACTTGGCTACACCTTC | CATSGRQAQPLGYTF
TRBD1 | TRBJ2-2 | NA | TRBV6-1 | TGTGCCAGCAGTGGCAGAGGAGGACAGGGAGCCGGGGAGCTGTTTTTT | CASSGRGGQGAGELFF
NA | TRBJ1-6 | NA | TRBV10-1 | TGCGCCAGCAGGAGCACGGGACGGCCTGGCTCCTATAATTCACCCCTCCACTTT | CASRSTGRPGSYNSPLHF
TRBD2 | TRBJ2-1 | NA | TRBV25-1 | TGTGCCAGCAGTACAAGCGGGGCCCCAAACAATGAGCAGTTCTTC | CASSTSGAPNNEQFF
NA | TRBJ2-5 | NA | TRBV7-3 | TGTGCCAGCAGCTTAGATAGGGGAGAGACCCAGTACTTC | CASSLDRGETQYF
NA | TRBJ2-1 | once | TRBV29-1 | TGCAGCGCGCGCGCGTATCGGTTAGGTGAGCAGTTCTTC | CSARAYRLGEQFF
NA | TRBJ2-7 | NA | TRBV7-3 | TGTGCCAGCAGCCAAAACGACAGGACCTACGAGCAGTACTTC | CASSQNDRTYEQYF
NA | TRBJ1-1 | NA | TRBV6-5 | TGTGCCAGCAGGCCAACAGTGAACACTGAAGCTTTCTTT | CASRPTVNTEAFF
NA | TRBJ2-1 | NA | TRBV10-3 | TGTGCCATCAGTGCAGAGAAATCGTCCAATGAGCAGTTCTTC | CAISAEKSSNEQFF
NA | TRBJ1-1 | NA | TRBV6-6 | TGTGCCAGCAGGCGGGGATTCGGGAAAGACACTGAAGCTTTCTTT | CASRRGFGKDTEAFF
TRBD2 | TRBJ2-3 | NA | TRBV29-1 | TGCAGCGTTGAGTCGGGAGGGCGGACAGATACGCAGTATTTT | CSVESGGRTDTQYF